These T cell receptor beta chains were read from a single sample in a study of cytomegalovirus exposure and HLA in healthy donors. Clones were sequenced by immunoSEQ multiplex PCR, and TCRdb holds only the in-frame ones, with some missing. This sample has approximately 53,000 clones; about three quarters occur once, and the top ten carry 8.1%. Sample: PBMCs. These receptors were taken from a man aged 25 to 40 in good health and CMV-seropositive. CDR3s leave out the opening cysteine and the closing phenylalanine or tryptophan. A D gene is named only where the DNA matches it firmly.

v_call: TRBV29-1
d_call: NA
cdr3_aa: SVGGENVLT

v_call: TRBV9
d_call: TRBD1
cdr3_aa: ASKTHRGRDEQF

v_call: TRBV6-5
d_call: TRBD1
cdr3_aa: ASSALGTGNDYT

v_call: TRBV5-1
d_call: NA
cdr3_aa: ASSLNREGEKLF

v_call: TRBV4-2
d_call: NA
cdr3_aa: ASSQTGISNTEAF

v_call: TRBV28
d_call: TRBD1
cdr3_aa: ASRPGQEGEQY

v_call: TRBV7-3
d_call: NA
cdr3_aa: ASSPSPGDAYEQY

v_call: TRBV6-5
d_call: TRBD1
cdr3_aa: ASRNQGALGGYT

v_call: TRBV6-1
d_call: TRBD2
cdr3_aa: ASSEATSGGNEQF

v_call: TRBV20-1
d_call: NA
cdr3_aa: SALSTDTQY

v_call: TRBV5-6
d_call: TRBD1
cdr3_aa: ASSLRRDRAGYT

v_call: TRBV5-6
d_call: NA
cdr3_aa: ASSNRDPTEAF

v_call: TRBV18
d_call: NA
cdr3_aa: ASSTGGVRGEKLF

v_call: TRBV7-9
d_call: NA
cdr3_aa: SSSTTEVTEAF

v_call: TRBV18
d_call: NA
cdr3_aa: ASSPFPHSSNQPQH

v_call: TRBV5-8
d_call: NA
cdr3_aa: ASTQTGNTEAF

v_call: TRBV7-7
d_call: NA
cdr3_aa: ASSLALRSTDTQY

v_call: TRBV6-5
d_call: TRBD1
cdr3_aa: ASSYGGTGVHTEAF

v_call: TRBV5-1
d_call: NA
cdr3_aa: ASSFRIGGSSQPQH

v_call: TRBV5-1
d_call: TRBD1
cdr3_aa: ASSPTGVSNQPQH

v_call: TRBV5-1
d_call: NA
cdr3_aa: ASSLVRQPAVDIQY

v_call: TRBV30
d_call: TRBD2
cdr3_aa: AWRGRRGGLDTQY

v_call: TRBV10-3
d_call: NA
cdr3_aa: AIFSGVSGNTIY

v_call: TRBV7-2
d_call: NA
cdr3_aa: ASSLQGNTEAF

v_call: TRBV28
d_call: NA
cdr3_aa: ASSFGRYGYT

v_call: TRBV7-3
d_call: TRBD1
cdr3_aa: ASSLNGQGARETQY

v_call: TRBV6-5
d_call: TRBD1
cdr3_aa: ASRPDRGLTPLH

v_call: TRBV9
d_call: TRBD2
cdr3_aa: ASSIPLAGPSTDTQY

v_call: TRBV7-9
d_call: NA
cdr3_aa: ASSSSGGVI